This T cell receptor (beta chain) came from a study of PD-L1 blockade in urothelial cancer. Whole-study context: From 0 to 3 prior chemotherapy regimens had been given to the patients. Treatment start was followed by blood analysis at 3 weeks (second dose) and again at 6 weeks. Counts from blood samples showed a median of 141,255 T cells.

The junction had 8 bases not matched to a gene; V was cut back by 3 bases and J by 4 bases. The CDR3 loop spans 15 amino acids. Germline lookup yields CDR1 MDHEN and CDR2 SYDVKM. Sequenced by immunoSEQ multiplex PCR; TCRdb stores in-frame clones only, minus some. The top ten hold approximately 2.4% of the sample, which has 95,000 to 150,000 clones, 86% seen once. The time point here: peripheral blood 6 weeks after treatment start. Samples spanned pretreatment and treatment, with 1 to 8 time points per patient. This clone was observed once. The receptor comes from a man aged 45 to 65 with urothelial cancer. Specimen: PBMCs, collected around atezolizumab (anti-PD-L1) treatment. This chain uses TRBV28 with TRBJ2-7; 8 bases match TRBD2. CDR3 nucleotide sequence: TGTGCCAGCAGTTTTTTCGCTAGCGGGTCATACGAGCAGTACTTC. It codes for CASSFFASGSYEQYF.